Following are 3 T cell receptor beta chains from one sample sequenced in a study of CD8+ T cells in alopecia areata. Treatment here: oral pan-JAK inhibitor, 5-10 mg twice daily. After isolation, RNA underwent reverse transcription to generate cDNA as the sequencing template. Generated by immunoSEQ multiplex PCR, the TCRdb table keeps only in-frame clones and is missing some. The sample consists of around 60,000 clones, 35% to 55% of them appearing once. The sequencing used CD8+ T cells sorted from blood, collected at approximately week 36, from a patient treated with tofacitinib. These receptors originate from a human donor with alopecia areata.

The chain links TRBV27 to TRBJ1-5; D is undetermined. Per the germline V gene, CDR1 is MNHEY and CDR2 is SMNVEV (reference sequence). Trimming left V 5 bases short and J 3 bases short, with 11 bases between. CDR3 length: 14 amino acids. CDR3 protein: CASSPWTSNQPQHF. CDR3 in DNA: TGTGCCAGCAGTCCGTGGACTTCCAATCAGCCCCAGCATTTT.

The rearrangement uses TRBV4-2 and TRBJ2-1; D call uncertain. V shed 0 bases and J shed 9 bases, with 6 bases lying between them. From germline, CDR1 is LGHNA and CDR2 YNFKEQ. This CDR3 comprises 12 residues. CDR3: CASSQERGEQFF. The CDR3 DNA follows: TGTGCCAGCAGCCAAGAGCGTGGTGAGCAGTTCTTC.

The CDR3 protein is CASSVVYRGVNNEQFF. CDR3 nucleotides: TGTGCCAGCAGCGTGGTTTACAGGGGCGTCAACAATGAGCAGTTCTTC. The V and J genes are TRBV9 and TRBJ2-1; 7 nucleotides line up with TRBD1. V trimming: 2 bases; J trimming: 5 bases; junction bases outside the gene matches: 10. The CDR3 spans 16 residues. Germline V gene data show CDR1 as SGDLS and CDR2 as YYNGEE.